This TCR beta chain came from a study of blood T cell repertoires in COVID-19. Participant age was about 18 to 95 years, and participants resided in fewer than 30 US areas. What the recovered Cohort 3 donors had was two negative PCRs, clearance, or symptom resolution. Germline CDR1 reads LGHNA; CDR2 reads YSLEER. There are 15 residues in the CDR3. V was shortened by 0 bases and J by 7 bases, with 13 bases between the two germline ends. How the authors handled the data: Nucleated cell number was recorded as an estimate derived from reference gene primer amplification. The table came from immunoSEQ multiplex PCR; TCRdb's copy has only in-frame clones and leaves some out. That table furnishes V, J and clone size, whereas the DNA furnished D and trimming. The data show 200,000 to 250,000 clones, with 88% seen just once and under 3% held by the top ten.

This receptor was obtained from a woman aged 25 to 39 who had recovered from COVID-19. The chain uses TRBV4-3 and TRBJ1-5; D ambiguous. The specimen sequenced was PBMCs or T cells enriched from blood (not recorded which). CDR3 amino acids: CASSQDKEERQPQHF. In nucleotides, the CDR3 is TGCGCCAGCAGCCAAGATAAAGAGGAACGCCAGCCCCAGCATTTT.